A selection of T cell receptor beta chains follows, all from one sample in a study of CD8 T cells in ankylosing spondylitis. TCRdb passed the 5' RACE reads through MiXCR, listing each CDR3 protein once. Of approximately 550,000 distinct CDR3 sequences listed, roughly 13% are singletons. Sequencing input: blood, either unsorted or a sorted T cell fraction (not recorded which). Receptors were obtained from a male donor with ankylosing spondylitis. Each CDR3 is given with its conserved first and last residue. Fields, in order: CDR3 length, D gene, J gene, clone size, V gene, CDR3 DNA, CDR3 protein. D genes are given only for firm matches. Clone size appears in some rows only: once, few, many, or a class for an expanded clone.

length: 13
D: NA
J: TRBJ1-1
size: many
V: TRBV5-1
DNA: TGCGCCAGCAGCTTGGCAGAGAACACTGAAGCTTTCTTT
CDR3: CASSLAENTEAFF

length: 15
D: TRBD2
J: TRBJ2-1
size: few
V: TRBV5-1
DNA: TGCGCCAGCCAACTCGGACTAGCGGGCCACAATGAGCAGTTCTTC
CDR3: CASQLGLAGHNEQFF

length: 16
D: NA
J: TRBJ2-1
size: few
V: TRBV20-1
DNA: TGCAGTGCTAGCCTCGGACTAGGGGGATCCTACAATGAGCAGTTCTTC
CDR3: CSASLGLGGSYNEQFF

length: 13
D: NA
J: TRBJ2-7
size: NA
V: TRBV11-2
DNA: TGTGCCAGCAGCTTGGGACTTGGGCACGAGCAGTACTTC
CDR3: CASSLGLGHEQYF

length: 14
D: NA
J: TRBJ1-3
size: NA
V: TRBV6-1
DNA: TGTGCCAGCAGTCCGGACATTATCAGGAACACCATATATTTT
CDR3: CASSPDIIRNTIYF

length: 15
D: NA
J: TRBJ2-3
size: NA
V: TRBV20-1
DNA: TGCAGTGCGCTTCCTTTGGCCTCTAGCACAGATACGCAGTATTTT
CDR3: CSALPLASSTDTQYF

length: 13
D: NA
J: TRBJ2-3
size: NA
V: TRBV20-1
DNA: TGCAGTGCCCCAGTTGGGGATGGAGATACGCAGTATTTT
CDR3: CSAPVGDGDTQYF

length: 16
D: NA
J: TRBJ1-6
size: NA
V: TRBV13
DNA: TGTGCCAGCAGCTTAGGCCTTAGGGCCGAAAATTCACCCCTCCACTTT
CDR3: CASSLGLRAENSPLHF

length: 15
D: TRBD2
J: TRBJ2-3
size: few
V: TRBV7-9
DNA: TGTGCCAGCAGCTTATCCTGGGACTACACAGATACGCAGTATTTT
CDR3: CASSLSWDYTDTQYF

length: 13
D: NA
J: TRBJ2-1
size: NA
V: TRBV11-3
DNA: TGTGCCAGCAGCGCGGACACATACAATGAGCAGTTCTTC
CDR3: CASSADTYNEQFF

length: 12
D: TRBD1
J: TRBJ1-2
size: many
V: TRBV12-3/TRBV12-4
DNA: TGTGCCAGCATTGGGGACAGGGGTGGCTACACCTTC
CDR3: CASIGDRGGYTF

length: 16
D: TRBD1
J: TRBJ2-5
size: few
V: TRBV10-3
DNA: TGTGCCATCAGTGAACGGTTCATGGGACAGGAAGAGACCCAGTACTTC
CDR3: CAISERFMGQEETQYF

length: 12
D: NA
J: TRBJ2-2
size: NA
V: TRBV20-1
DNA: TGCAGTGCTAGGGAGCGCACCGGGGAGCTGTTTTTT
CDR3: CSARERTGELFF

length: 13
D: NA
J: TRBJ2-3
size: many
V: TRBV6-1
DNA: TGTGCCAGCAACTCCCAGTACACAGATACGCAGTATTTT
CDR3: CASNSQYTDTQYF

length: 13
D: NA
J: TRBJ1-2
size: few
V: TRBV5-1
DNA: TGCGCCAGCAGCTTGGCCAGCCCTAGAGGCTACACCTTC
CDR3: CASSLASPRGYTF

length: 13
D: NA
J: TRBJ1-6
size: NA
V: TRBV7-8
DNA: TGTGCCAGCAGCTTGACGGCCGGGTCGCCCCTCCACTTT
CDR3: CASSLTAGSPLHF

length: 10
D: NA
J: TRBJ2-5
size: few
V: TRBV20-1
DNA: TGCAGTGCTATGATCGAGACCCAGTACTTC
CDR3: CSAMIETQYF

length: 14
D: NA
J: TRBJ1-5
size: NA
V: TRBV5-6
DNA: TGTGCCAGCAGCTTGTTATCGGGCACTCAGCCCCAGCATTTT
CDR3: CASSLLSGTQPQHF

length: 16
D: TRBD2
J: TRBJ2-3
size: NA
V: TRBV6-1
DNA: TGTGCCAGCAGGAAAACTAGCGGGAGGGGGAAAGATACGCAGTATTTT
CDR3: CASRKTSGRGKDTQYF

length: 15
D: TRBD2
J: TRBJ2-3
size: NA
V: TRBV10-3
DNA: TGTGCCATCAGTGAAAAGCGGGAGGGCCCAGATACGCAGTATTTT
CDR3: CAISEKREGPDTQYF

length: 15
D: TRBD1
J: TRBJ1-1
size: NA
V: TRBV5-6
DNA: TGTGCCAGCAGCCTTCTTGGGACAGCGAACACTGAAGCTTTCTTT
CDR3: CASSLLGTANTEAFF

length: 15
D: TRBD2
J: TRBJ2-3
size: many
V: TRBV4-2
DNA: TGTGCCAGCAGCCAGACTAGCGGGAGGACAGATACGCAGTATTTT
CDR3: CASSQTSGRTDTQYF

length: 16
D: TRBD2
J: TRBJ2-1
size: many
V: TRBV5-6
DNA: TGTGCCAGCAGCCTCGTACGGGGCGGGAGTTACAATGAGCAGTTCTTC
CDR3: CASSLVRGGSYNEQFF

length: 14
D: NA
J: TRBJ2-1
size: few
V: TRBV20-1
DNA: TGCAGTGCTAGCTTTCCGGGGCTCTACAATGAGCAGTTCTTC
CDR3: CSASFPGLYNEQFF

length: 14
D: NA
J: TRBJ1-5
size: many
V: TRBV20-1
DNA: TGCAGTGCTAGAGATGCACGGAACAATCAGCCCCAGCATTTT
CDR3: CSARDARNNQPQHF

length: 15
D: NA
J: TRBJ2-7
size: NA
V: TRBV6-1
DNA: TGTGCCAGCAGTGAAGCGGGAGACGGCCCCTACGAGCAGTACTTC
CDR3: CASSEAGDGPYEQYF

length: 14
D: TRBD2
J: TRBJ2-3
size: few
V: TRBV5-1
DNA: TGCGCCAGCAGCCAAGCGGGAGGATCAGATACGCAGTATTTT
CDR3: CASSQAGGSDTQYF

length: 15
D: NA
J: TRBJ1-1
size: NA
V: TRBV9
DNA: TGTGCCAGCAGCGTCGCCTCCGGGACATACAAAGAAGCTTTCTTT
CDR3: CASSVASGTYKEAFF

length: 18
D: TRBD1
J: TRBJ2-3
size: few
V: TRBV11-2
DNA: TGTGCCAGCAGCTCTTATGTGGTGACAGGGAATATTCCAGATACGCAGTATTTT
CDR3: CASSSYVVTGNIPDTQYF

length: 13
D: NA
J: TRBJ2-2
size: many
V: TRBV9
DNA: TGTGCCAGCAGCTCCGACAGGCCCGGGGAGCTGTTTTTT
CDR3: CASSSDRPGELFF

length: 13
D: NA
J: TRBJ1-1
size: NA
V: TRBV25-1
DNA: TGTGCCAGCAGTGAATGGAAAATCGATGAGGCTTTCTTT
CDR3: CASSEWKIDEAFF

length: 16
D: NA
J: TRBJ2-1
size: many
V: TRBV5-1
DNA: TGCGCCAGCAGCTTGACTATGCGCCGCTCCTACAATGAGCAGTTCTTC
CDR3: CASSLTMRRSYNEQFF

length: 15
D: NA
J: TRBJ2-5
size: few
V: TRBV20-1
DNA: TGCAGTGCTAGAGATCCGACCCGGGGGAGTGAGACCCAGTACTTC
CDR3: CSARDPTRGSETQYF

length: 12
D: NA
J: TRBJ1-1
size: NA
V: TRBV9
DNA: TGTGCCAGCAGCCCCCGACCCCTGGGAGCTTTCTTT
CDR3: CASSPRPLGAFF

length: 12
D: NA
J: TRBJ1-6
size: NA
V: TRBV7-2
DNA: TGTGCCAGCAGCTTAGCGCGGGGCCTTCTCCACTTT
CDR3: CASSLARGLLHF

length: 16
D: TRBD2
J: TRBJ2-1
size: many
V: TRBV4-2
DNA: TGTGCCAGCAGCCTTTCCCAGCTAGCGGTTAACAATGAGCAGTTCTTC
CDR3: CASSLSQLAVNNEQFF

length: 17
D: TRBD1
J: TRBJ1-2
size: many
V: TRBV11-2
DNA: TGTGCCAGCAGCTTGGTGCAGGGGGCGACCCTAGGCTATGGCTACACCTTC
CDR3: CASSLVQGATLGYGYTF